This T cell receptor (beta chain) was identified in a study of read filtering for tumor transcriptome and immune sequencing. Findings and limits, study-wide: Even smaller IR-seq throughput identified most shared clonotypes.

Molecular barcoded adaptors covering alpha/delta and beta/gamma chains were used on approximately 400 ng RNA. TCRdb analysed the reads with MiXCR anew, one entry per CDR3 protein. In the table there are approximately 40,000 distinct CDR3 sequences, approximately 15% of which are singletons. This clonotype came up a few times. Its specificity is not known. The clonotype was recovered from a donor aged 40 or over with multiple myeloma. What was sequenced was a population of CD138-negative cells sorted from bone marrow.

The CDR3 region is CASSGGQLKDYGYTF. The CDR3 DNA reads TGCGCCAGCAGCGGGGGACAGCTCAAGGACTATGGCTACACCTTC. The chain combines TRBV5-1 with TRBJ1-2; 7 bases are a match to TRBD1. Germline CDR1 is SGHRS and CDR2 is YFSETQ. There are 15 residues in the CDR3. Trimming took 4 bases from V and 3 from J; bases not matched to a gene: 9.